The 27 T cell receptor beta chains below come from one sample, sequenced in a study of identical twins. TCRdb reanalysed the 5' RACE reads using MiXCR and keeps one entry per CDR3 protein. The sample consists of under 300,000 distinct CDR3 sequences, roughly an eighth of them appearing once. The sample consisted of memory (CD45RO+) T cells sorted from blood. These receptors were taken from a woman aged 18-35 years in good health.

This clonotype was counted many times. The V and J genes are TRBV5-1 and TRBJ2-5; weak D call: TRBD2 (6 bases). The CDR3 length is 14 residues. Between the trimmed V and J ends, which lost 0 bases and 5 bases, there was a span of 11 bases. Germline CDR1 is SGHRS and CDR2 is YFSETQ. The CDR3 coding sequence is TGCGCCAGCAGCTTGGCAAGCCGGGGGGAGACCCAGTACTTC. This translates into CASSLASRGETQYF.

This clonotype was detected ten times or more. The genes are TRBV9 and TRBJ2-7; D is perhaps TRBD2 (5 bases). The ends were cut back, 0 bases at V and 6 bases at J, with 13 bases in the middle. This CDR3 spans 14 amino acids. Germline-derived CDR1 and CDR2 are SGDLS and YYNGEE. Here the CDR3 reads CASSVVGGWGEQYF. CDR3 nucleotide sequence: TGTGCCAGCAGCGTAGTTGGAGGATGGGGCGAGCAGTACTTC.

J is TRBJ1-2 and V is TRBV12-3 or TRBV12-4; the D is unclear. The V end lost 6 bases, the J end lost 6 bases, and 23 bases lay between the germline ends. The CDR3 runs to 16 residues. CDR3 bases: TGTGCCAGCAGCCCCCCCCAAGACCGCGGATACCATGGCTACACCTTC. Amino acids: CASSPPQDRGYHGYTF.

This clonotype came up many times. The chain employs TRBV5-1 and TRBJ1-1; 7 bases agree with TRBD1. In germline, CDR1 is SGHRS, CDR2 YFSETQ. The CDR3 extends over 12 amino acids. Unmatched junction bases numbered 3, after V lost 3 bases and J lost 7 bases. CDR3 DNA sequence: TGCGCCAGCAGCTGGGGGACAGATGAAGCTTTCTTT. It yields the protein CASSWGTDEAFF.

This clonotype came up many times. This chain connects TRBV7-2 to TRBJ1-2; D is uncertain. The V gene's germline CDR1 is SGHTA and CDR2 FQGNSA. Trimming took 5 bases from V and 8 from J, leaving 18 bases between them. This CDR3 comprises 14 residues. The CDR3 region is CASSPRVLEGGYTF. CDR3 nucleotide sequence: TGTGCCAGCAGCCCCAGAGTATTAGAAGGAGGCTACACCTTC.

The rearrangement links TRBV6-1 to TRBJ2-1; 8 bases match TRBD1. Germline V gene lookup returns CDR1 MNHNS and CDR2 SASEGT. V lost 5 bases, J lost 7 bases, and 7 bases stayed unmatched. The CDR3 consists of 14 residues. CDR3 residues: CASSTKQGGNEQFF. CDR3 bases: TGTGCCAGCAGTACCAAACAGGGGGGAAATGAGCAGTTCTTC.

There are a few counts of this clonotype. The V and J genes are TRBV6-5 and TRBJ1-4, with D unresolved. The length of the CDR3 is 18 residues. The germline gives CDR1 MNHEY, CDR2 SVGAGI. With 0 bases removed from V and 16 bases from J, the gap between germline ends came to 30 bases. The CDR3 protein is CASSYSIRRTTTKKLRFF. DNA for the CDR3: TGTGCCAGCAGTTACTCGATCAGACGGACGACGACCAAAAAACTTCGGTTTTTT.

This clonotype was seen a handful of times. The rearrangement uses TRBV7-8 and TRBJ2-5, with TRBD1 matching 12 bases. Trimming took 5 bases from V and 4 from J; bases not matched to a gene: 8. The CDR3 is 16 residues long. Germline CDR1 reads SGHVS; CDR2 reads FQNEAQ. CDR3 protein: CASSPRDRGLRETQYF. Here the CDR3 DNA reads TGTGCCAGCAGCCCGCGGGACAGGGGGCTGAGAGAGACCCAGTACTTC.

V usage is TRBV20-1 and J usage is TRBJ2-7; a possible D gene is TRBD1 (6 bases). CDR1 is DFQATT, CDR2 SNEGSKA, per germline (reference sequence). Trimming cost V 4 bases and J 4 bases, with 17 bases left between them. This CDR3 is built from 14 residues. CDR3 residues: CSATYPGHQYEQYF. The CDR3 DNA is TGCAGTGCTACGTATCCGGGACACCAATACGAGCAGTACTTC.

This clonotype was seen at least ten times. This chain uses TRBV12-3 or TRBV12-4 with TRBJ2-1, with 8 positions matching TRBD1. This CDR3 is built from 17 residues. Unmatched junction bases numbered 14, after V lost 6 bases and J lost 4 bases. The CDR3: CASRGGTGLPLYNEQFF. CDR3 nucleotide sequence: TGTGCCAGCAGGGGTGGGACAGGCCTCCCTCTTTACAATGAGCAGTTCTTC.

Ten or more counts support this clonotype. V and J are TRBV3-1 and TRBJ2-1; D uncertain. Deletions cut 1 base from V and 2 bases from J, with 6 bases between. Germline CDR1 and CDR2: LGHDT and YNNKEL (reference sequence). The CDR3 length is 14 residues. For the CDR3, the DNA is TGTGCCAGCAGCCAAGGACCCCCCTACAATGAGCAGTTCTTC. This gives the protein CASSQGPPYNEQFF.

The V and J genes are TRBV7-3 and TRBJ2-5; D is perhaps TRBD2 (6 bases). V lost 2 bases and J 4 bases, leaving 14 bases between the germline ends. CDR1 is SGHTA, CDR2 FQGTGA, per germline. The CDR3 spans 15 residues. CDR3 sequence: CASSLQAGGTETQYF. The CDR3, as DNA: TGTGCCAGCAGCTTACAGGCGGGCGGGACAGAGACCCAGTACTTC.

This clonotype was seen at least ten times. This sequence joins TRBV12-3 or TRBV12-4 and TRBJ1-5; D is unclear. The CDR3 runs to 14 residues. Trimming removed 7 bases at V and 0 bases at J, with 10 bases between. The CDR3 DNA sequence: TGTGCCAGCACCCCGGGTCCTAGCAATCAGCCCCAGCATTTT. This sequence encodes CASTPGPSNQPQHF.

The chain has TRBV25-1 and TRBJ2-4; D gene unclear. Trimming removed 3 bases at V and 0 bases at J, with 9 bases between. The CDR3 consists of 15 residues. Per the germline V gene, CDR1 is MGHDK and CDR2 is SYGVNS. The CDR3 spells CASSEGRIAKNIQYF. The DNA of the CDR3 is TGTGCCAGCAGTGAGGGCAGGATAGCCAAAAACATTCAGTACTTC.

There are many counts of this clonotype. The chain employs TRBV7-3 and TRBJ2-3, with 12 positions matching TRBD2. Germline V CDR1 and CDR2: SGHTA, FQGTGA. The CDR3 consists of 15 residues. After removal of 5 bases from V and 1 base from J, the junction contained 1 base not matched to a gene. The DNA of the CDR3 is TGTGCCAGCAGCCGGACTAGCGGGGGCACAGATACGCAGTATTTT. The encoded protein is CASSRTSGGTDTQYF.

The chain's CDR3 is CASSQDPGTGANVLTF. Written as DNA, the CDR3 is TGCGCCAGCAGCCAAGATCCGGGGACTGGGGCCAACGTCCTGACTTTC. V and J are TRBV4-1 and TRBJ2-6; D might be TRBD2 (5 bases). Germline CDR1 is MGHRA and CDR2 is YSYEKL. Trimming removed 0 bases at V and 2 bases at J, with 8 bases between. This CDR3 has 16 amino acids.

This clonotype was observed at least ten times. The genes are TRBV7-6 and TRBJ2-2; D not resolved. The ends were cut back, 8 bases at V and 3 bases at J, with 7 bases in the middle. The CDR3 spans 12 residues. Germline lookup yields CDR1 SGHVS and CDR2 FNYEAQ. CDR3 amino acids: CASRRDTGELFF. CDR3 DNA sequence: TGTGCCAGCCGAAGGGACACCGGGGAGCTGTTTTTT.

This clonotype has a count of ten or more. The chain employs TRBV12-3 or TRBV12-4 and TRBJ1-2; TRBD1 matches 10 bases. This CDR3 contains 13 residues. Trimming removed 2 bases from V and 8 bases from J; junction bases left unmatched: 2. CDR3 residues: CASSLRTGGGYTF. The DNA for the CDR3 is TGTGCCAGCAGTTTAAGGACAGGGGGAGGCTACACCTTC.

CDR3 amino acids: CASSTAGGGGNQPQHF. CDR3 DNA sequence: TGTGCCAGCAGTACGGCAGGGGGCGGCGGCAATCAGCCCCAGCATTTT. V gene TRBV12-3 or TRBV12-4 combines with J gene TRBJ1-5; TRBD1 agrees at 8 bases. The V and J ends lost 5 bases and 2 bases, in that order; junction bases with no gene match: 8. The length of the CDR3 is 16 residues.

The chain couples TRBV5-4 to TRBJ2-7, with a possible D match to TRBD2 (6 bases). The germline CDR1 and CDR2 sequences are SGHNT and YYREEE (reference sequence). Trimming cost V 2 bases and J 1 base, with 13 bases left between them. This CDR3 is 15 amino acids long. The CDR3 is CASSLPGADSYEQYF. The CDR3 bases are TGTGCCAGCAGCTTACCGGGAGCGGATTCCTACGAGCAGTACTTC.

This clonotype was picked up a small number of times. The V and J genes are TRBV5-4 and TRBJ2-6, with unresolved D. Trimming pared 5 bases from V and 0 bases from J, leaving 9 bases between. Per the germline V gene, CDR1 is SGHNT and CDR2 is YYREEE (reference sequence). The CDR3 loop spans 15 amino acids. The DNA for the CDR3 is TGTGCCAGCAGACCGGCCGTCTCTGGGGCCAACGTCCTGACTTTC. It codes for CASRPAVSGANVLTF.

This clonotype showed up just a few times. The V and J genes are TRBV7-3 and TRBJ2-2; D uncertain. This CDR3 has 13 residues. The V gene's germline CDR1 is SGHTA and CDR2 FQGTGA. V shed 3 bases and J shed 3 bases, with 5 bases lying between them. For the CDR3, the DNA is TGTGCCAGCAGCTTCCTTCACACCGGGGAGCTGTTTTTT. Translation: CASSFLHTGELFF.

The chain recombines TRBV7-6 with TRBJ2-3; 8 positions match TRBD2. V trimming: 1 base; J trimming: 2 bases; junction bases outside the gene matches: 8. The CDR3 spans 17 residues. Germline CDR1 SGHVS, CDR2 FNYEAQ. The CDR3 coding sequence is TGTGCCAGCAGCTTAGGGGGCATTAGCGGGGACACAGATACGCAGTATTTT. Protein sequence: CASSLGGISGDTDTQYF.

The rearrangement joins TRBV28 to TRBJ1-5; no clear D. The CDR3 contains 13 residues. The ends were cut back, 5 bases at V and 4 bases at J, with 9 bases in the middle. The germline V gene encodes CDR1 MDHEN and CDR2 SYDVKM. CDR3 in amino acids: CASSRTANQPQHF. CDR3 sequence (DNA): TGTGCCAGCAGTAGGACGGCTAATCAGCCCCAGCATTTT.

J is TRBJ2-7 and V is TRBV5-1; D is unclear. Germline-derived CDR1 and CDR2 are SGHRS and YFSETQ. The CDR3 spans 14 residues. The germline V and J ends were trimmed by 3 bases and 3 bases, with 13 bases remaining between them. CDR3 DNA sequence: TGCGCCAGCAGCTCAGAAGGGCGAGGCTACGAGCAGTACTTC. Translating it yields CASSSEGRGYEQYF.

The chain employs TRBV15 and TRBJ1-1, with D maybe TRBD1 (5 bases). This CDR3 is 15 amino acids long. Trimming pared 5 bases from V and 7 bases from J, leaving 20 bases between. The germline V gene encodes CDR1 LNHNV and CDR2 YYDKDF (reference sequence). As DNA, the CDR3 is TGTGCCACCAGCCTTTGGGGGTCAATGTTGGTTGAAGCTTTCTTT. Amino acids: CATSLWGSMLVEAFF.

The chain employs TRBV6-1 and TRBJ1-4; TRBD1 might be the D (5 bases). CDR3 length equals 15 residues. Germline V gene data show CDR1 as MNHNS and CDR2 as SASEGT. Trimming removed 6 bases at V and 8 bases at J, with 19 bases between. This chain's CDR3 is CASSKGQGYNEKLFF. The CDR3 nucleotides are TGTGCCAGCAGCAAGGGCCAGGGTTATAACGAAAAACTGTTTTTT.